The 10 T cell receptor beta chains listed next were all sequenced from one sample in a study of T cells in women clearing cervical HPV infection. Generated by immunoSEQ multiplex PCR, the TCRdb table keeps only in-frame clones and is missing some. The sample shows under 50,000 clones, and approximately 0.98% sits with its ten largest clones. Source material: blood buffy coat. Receptors originate from a woman between 18 and 70 years old with a cervical HPV16 infection that either progressed to CIN3+ or cleared (not recorded which).

CDR3 sequence reads: CASSPPGGRTDTQYF. The sequenced part of the CDR3 DNA is TGTGCCAGCTCCCCTCCGGGGGGGAGAACAGATACG. The chain recombines TRBV18 with TRBJ2-3; TRBD2 matches at 8 bases. The CDR3 end is not reached by the read, which stops 3 residues before it; the germline J gene fills it in. CDR3 size: 15 residues. Trimming cost V 6 bases and J 3 bases; bases outside gene matches: 8. CDR1 and CDR2 (germline): KGHSH, LQKENI.

About this clone: The observed sequence ends 3 residues before the CDR3 terminus, with the missing tail filled in from the germline J gene. This chain links TRBV19 with TRBJ1-2; D possibly corresponds to TRBD1 (5 bases). Germline loops: CDR1 LNHDA, CDR2 SQIVND (reference sequence). The CDR3 length is 14 residues. The sequenced part of the CDR3 DNA is TGTGCCAGTAGTAGAAGCGGGGGGTTCGATACC. Translating it yields CASSRSGGFDT. The whole CDR3 reads CASSRSGGFDTYTF.

As to this clone: The sequenced fragment ends 3 residues before the CDR3 boundary, so the rest is inferred from the germline J gene. The chain is built from TRBV19 and TRBJ2-3; TRBD1 matches 8 bases. Germline V gives CDR1 LNHDA, CDR2 SQIVND (reference sequence). This CDR3 has 14 amino acids. The CDR3 sequence is CASSIGQGKETQYF. The sequenced CDR3 bases are TGTGCCAGTAGTATTGGACAGGGAAAAGAGACG.

Concerning this clone: Read coverage stops 3 residues before the CDR3 terminus; the germline J gene supplies the remainder. The J gene is TRBJ2-7, the V gene TRBV9, with 13 bases identical to TRBD2. Looked up from germline, CDR1 is SGDLS and CDR2 is YYNGEE. This CDR3 region has 14 residues. J lost 6 bases, V lost 2 bases, and 2 bases had no gene match. The covered CDR3 bases are TGTGCCAGCAGCGTCAGGACTAGCGGGGGCGAG. Residues: CASSVRTSGGE. The whole CDR3 sequence reads CASSVRTSGGEQYF.

As to this clone: The observed sequence ends 3 residues before the CDR3 terminus, with the missing tail filled in from the germline J gene. The chain has TRBV2 and TRBJ2-3, with 9 bases aligning to TRBD2. The CDR3 totals 14 residues. CDR1 and CDR2 (germline): SNHLY, FYNNEI. The CDR3 sequence is CASASSGGQETQYF. Partial CDR3 DNA: TGTGCCTCCGCTAGTAGCGGGGGTCAAGAGACG.

To note about this clone: With the read ending 3 residues before the CDR3 end, the germline J gene is used to fill in that end. The rearrangement links TRBV12-5 to TRBJ2-3; perhaps TRBD2 as D (6 bases). Trimming pared 6 bases from V and 4 bases from J, leaving 26 bases between. CDR1 is LGHNT, CDR2 FRNRAP, per germline. This CDR3 is 18 amino acids long. This CDR3 reads CASGVGVTRSLGADTQYF. CDR3 DNA, as far as it was read: TGTGCTAGTGGAGTGGGAGTGACTAGGTCCTTGGGGGCAGATACG.

A note on this clone: The read ends 3 residues before the CDR3 terminus; that terminus is restored from the germline J gene. V is TRBV30 and J is TRBJ1-6; possibly TRBD1 for D (5 bases). The CDR3 extends over 12 amino acids. CDR1 and CDR2 from the germline V gene are GTSNPN and SVGIG (reference sequence). This CDR3 reads CAWTPQGGPLHF. The covered CDR3 bases are TGTGCCTGGACACCCCAGGGAGGCCCC.

Comment on this clone: The read is 3 residues too short to cover the CDR3 end, so that end is filled in from the germline J gene. V usage is TRBV12-3 or TRBV12-4 and J usage is TRBJ2-3, with 11 positions matching TRBD2. This CDR3 has 15 amino acids. Trimming at V came to 3 bases and at J to 1 base, leaving 0 bases not matched to a gene. The part of the CDR3 DNA that was read is TGTGCCAGCAGTTTTAGCGGGGGGGGCACAGATACG. As protein: CASSFSGGGTDT. The full CDR3 protein reads CASSFSGGGTDTQYF.

A word on this clone: The observed sequence ends 3 residues before the CDR3 terminus, with the missing tail filled in from the germline J gene. V and J are TRBV12-3 or TRBV12-4 and TRBJ1-2; 7 nucleotides agree with TRBD1. V gave up 7 bases and J gave up 4 bases; unmatched junction bases: 12. CDR3 length: 15 residues. The DNA read from the CDR3 is TGTGCCAGCATATCCCTGCAACAGGGGAGCTATGGC. Protein product: CASISLQQGSYG. The CDR3, in full, reads CASISLQQGSYGYTF.

Points on this clone: The CDR3 extends 3 residues past the end of the read, so its final part is completed from the germline J gene. V gene TRBV6-1 combines with J gene TRBJ1-3; D is possibly TRBD1 (6 bases). In germline, CDR1 is MNHNS, CDR2 SASEGT. V was shortened by 2 bases and J by 0 bases, with 20 bases between the two germline ends. This CDR3 comprises 19 residues. The CDR3 bases that were read are TGTGCCAGCAGTGAAAGGGGCCCACAGGGATCAAGCTCTGGAAACACC. It encodes CASSERGPQGSSSGNT. The CDR3 in full is CASSERGPQGSSSGNTIYF.